The rows below give T cell receptor beta chains drawn from one sample of a study of CD8+CD57+ T cells in acquired aplastic anemia. TCRdb re-called the reads through MiXCR, storing one row per CDR3 protein. The data hold about 220,000 distinct CDR3 sequences, with around 32% observed a single time. The sample was sorted CD4+, CD8+, or CD8+CD57+ T cells (not recorded which) from PBMCs. Receptors originate from a human donor in good health, serving as a control. CDR3s include the opening cysteine and the closing phenylalanine or tryptophan. The order of the fields is clone size, V gene, J gene, D gene, CDR3 protein, CDR3 DNA. The D gene is left open where the match is weak. Size is omitted from some rows. Given values are once, few, many or a class for expanded clones.

>few|TRBV7-9|TRBJ1-1|-
CASSLVSWQLEAFF
TGTGCCAGCAGCTTAGTTTCGTGGCAGCTTGAAGCTTTCTTT
>many|TRBV24-1|TRBJ2-2|-
CATSDLPVAGPTGELFF
TGTGCCACCAGTGATTTGCCGGTCGCAGGGCCTACCGGGGAGCTGTTTTTT
>-|TRBV7-6|TRBJ2-5|-
CASSSLSGPSQETQYF
TGTGCCAGCAGCTCCCTATCGGGACCCTCCCAAGAGACCCAGTACTTC
>-|TRBV29-1|TRBJ2-1|TRBD2
CSVDGTSGGGDEQFF
TGCAGCGTTGATGGGACTAGCGGGGGAGGCGATGAGCAGTTCTTC
>few|TRBV7-9|TRBJ1-2|TRBD1
CASSRQGASYGYTF
TGTGCCAGCAGCCGACAGGGGGCAAGCTATGGCTACACCTTC
>-|TRBV20-1|TRBJ2-5|TRBD2
CSLLTSAVETQYF
TGCAGTCTCCTGACTAGCGCAGTAGAGACCCAGTACTTC
>-|TRBV30|TRBJ2-1|-
CAWRQGAYNEQFF
TGTGCCTGGAGGCAGGGAGCCTACAATGAGCAGTTCTTC
>many|TRBV7-9|TRBJ2-7|TRBD1
CASATGAEQYF
TGTGCCAGCGCCACAGGGGCCGAGCAGTACTTC
>few|TRBV4-1|TRBJ2-5|TRBD1
CASSQVGTGMETQYF
TGCGCCAGCAGCCAAGTAGGGACAGGGATGGAGACCCAGTACTTC
>many|TRBV11-2|TRBJ2-7|TRBD2
CASSYDSGGALRREQYF
TGTGCCAGCAGCTACGATAGCGGGGGGGCCCTCCGACGCGAGCAGTACTTC
>-|TRBV9|TRBJ1-2|-
CASTGGHDGYTF
TGTGCCAGCACCGGGGGACACGATGGCTACACCTTC
>-|TRBV7-9|TRBJ2-5|-
CASSSSYQETQYF
TGTGCCAGCAGCTCATCGTACCAAGAGACCCAGTACTTC
>many|TRBV6-5|TRBJ1-2|-
CASSSTAYGYTF
TGTGCCAGCAGTTCGACAGCCTATGGCTACACCTTC
>many|TRBV12-3/TRBV12-4|TRBJ2-7|TRBD2
CASNREGNEQYF
TGTGCCAGCAATCGGGAGGGGAACGAGCAGTACTTC
>few|TRBV11-1|TRBJ2-1|-
CASSPKRGTGMDEQFF
TGTGCCAGCAGCCCGAAGCGGGGGACAGGAATGGATGAGCAGTTCTTC
>many|TRBV6-2/TRBV6-3|TRBJ2-3|-
CASSYSGSDTQYF
TGTGCCAGCAGTTACTCGGGGTCAGATACGCAGTATTTT
>-|TRBV5-1|TRBJ2-7|-
CASSLAAGLVSEQYF
TGCGCCAGCAGCTTGGCCGCGGGGTTGGTCAGCGAGCAGTACTTC
>-|TRBV2|TRBJ2-7|-
CASSEQTYEQYF
TGTGCCAGCAGTGAGCAGACCTACGAGCAGTACTTC
>few|TRBV6-2/TRBV6-3|TRBJ2-7|TRBD2
CASSKRSGRGLYEQYF
TGTGCCAGCAGTAAACGTAGCGGGAGGGGTCTGTACGAGCAGTACTTC
>few|TRBV6-4|TRBJ2-3|TRBD1
CASRGRQGADTQYF
TGTGCCAGCAGGGGGAGACAGGGGGCGGATACGCAGTATTTT
>many|TRBV20-1|TRBJ2-1|TRBD2
CSARATSGPYNEQFF
TGCAGTGCTAGGGCGACTAGCGGGCCTTACAATGAGCAGTTCTTC